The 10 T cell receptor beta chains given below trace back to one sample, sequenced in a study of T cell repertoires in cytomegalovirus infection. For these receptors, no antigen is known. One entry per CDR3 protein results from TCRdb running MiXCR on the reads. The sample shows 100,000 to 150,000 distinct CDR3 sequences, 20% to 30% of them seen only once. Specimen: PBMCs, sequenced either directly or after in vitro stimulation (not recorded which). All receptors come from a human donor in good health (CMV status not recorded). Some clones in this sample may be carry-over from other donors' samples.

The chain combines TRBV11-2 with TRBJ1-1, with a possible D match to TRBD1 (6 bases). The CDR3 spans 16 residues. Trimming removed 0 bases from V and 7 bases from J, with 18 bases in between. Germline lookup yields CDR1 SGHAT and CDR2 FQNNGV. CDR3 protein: CASSLEVGGARDEAFF. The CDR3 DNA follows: TGTGCCAGCAGCTTAGAGGTCGGGGGCGCGAGGGATGAAGCTTTCTTT.

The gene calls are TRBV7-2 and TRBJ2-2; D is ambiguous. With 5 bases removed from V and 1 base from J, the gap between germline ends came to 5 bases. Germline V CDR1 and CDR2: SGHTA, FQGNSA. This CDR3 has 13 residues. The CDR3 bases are TGTGCCAGCAGCCGCCTGAACACCGGGGAGCTGTTTTTT. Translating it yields CASSRLNTGELFF.

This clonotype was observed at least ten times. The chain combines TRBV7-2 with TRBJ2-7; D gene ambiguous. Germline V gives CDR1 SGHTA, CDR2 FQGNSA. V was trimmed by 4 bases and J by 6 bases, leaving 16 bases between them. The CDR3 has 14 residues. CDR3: CASSSSPTISEQYF. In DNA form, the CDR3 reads TGTGCCAGCAGCTCTTCCCCTACCATATCCGAGCAGTACTTC.

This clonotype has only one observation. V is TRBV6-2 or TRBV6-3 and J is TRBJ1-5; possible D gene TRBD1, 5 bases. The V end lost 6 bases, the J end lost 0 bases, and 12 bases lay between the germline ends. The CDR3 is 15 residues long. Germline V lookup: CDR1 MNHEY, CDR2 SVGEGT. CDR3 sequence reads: CASRKRDGSNQPQHF. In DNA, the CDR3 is TGTGCCAGCAGGAAACGGGACGGTAGCAATCAGCCCCAGCATTTT.

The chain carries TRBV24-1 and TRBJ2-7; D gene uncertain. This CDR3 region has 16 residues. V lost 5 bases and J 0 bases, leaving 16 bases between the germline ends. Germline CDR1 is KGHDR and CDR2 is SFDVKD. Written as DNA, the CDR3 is TGTGCCACCAGTGGTAAAGCCGGGCCGAGCTCCTACGAGCAGTACTTC. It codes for CATSGKAGPSSYEQYF.

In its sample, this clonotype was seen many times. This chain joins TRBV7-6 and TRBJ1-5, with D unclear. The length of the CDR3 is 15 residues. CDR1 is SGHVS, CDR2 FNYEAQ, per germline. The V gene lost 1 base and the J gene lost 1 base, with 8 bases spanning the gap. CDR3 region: CASSLEVGSNQPQHF. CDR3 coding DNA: TGTGCCAGCAGCTTAGAAGTGGGGAGCAATCAGCCCCAGCATTTT.

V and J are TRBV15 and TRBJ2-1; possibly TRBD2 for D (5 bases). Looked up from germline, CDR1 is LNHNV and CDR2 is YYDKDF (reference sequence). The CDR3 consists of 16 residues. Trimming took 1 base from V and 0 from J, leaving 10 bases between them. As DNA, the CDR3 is TGTGCCACCAGCAGAGGTAGCGTAAGCTCCTACAATGAGCAGTTCTTC. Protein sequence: CATSRGSVSSYNEQFF.

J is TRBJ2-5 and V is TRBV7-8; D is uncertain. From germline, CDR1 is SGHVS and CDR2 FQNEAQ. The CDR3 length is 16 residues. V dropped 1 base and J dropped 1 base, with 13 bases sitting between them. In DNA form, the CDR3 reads TGTGCCAGCAGCTTAGGTTTCCGGACGCCCCAAGAGACCCAGTACTTC. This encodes CASSLGFRTPQETQYF.

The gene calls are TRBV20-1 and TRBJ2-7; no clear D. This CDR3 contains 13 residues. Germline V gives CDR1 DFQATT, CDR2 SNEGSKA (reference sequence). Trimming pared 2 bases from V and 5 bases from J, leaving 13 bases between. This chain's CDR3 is CSARPRGIHEQYF. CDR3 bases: TGCAGTGCTAGACCCCGAGGCATTCACGAGCAGTACTTC.

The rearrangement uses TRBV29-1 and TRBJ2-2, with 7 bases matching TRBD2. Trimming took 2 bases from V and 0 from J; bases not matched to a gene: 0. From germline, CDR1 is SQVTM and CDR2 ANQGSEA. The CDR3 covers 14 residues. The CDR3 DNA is TGCAGCGTTGAACTAGCGGCGAACACCGGGGAGCTGTTTTTT. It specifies CSVELAANTGELFF.